The rows below give T cell receptor beta chains drawn from one sample of a study of T cells in tuberculosis. The repertoire was sequenced with immunoSEQ multiplex PCR; TCRdb's copy has only in-frame clones and lacks some. The sample yields more than 45,000 clones, approximately 88% seen once. What was sequenced was CD1b-GMM tetramer-negative cells sorted from PBMCs. The receptors come from an adult woman with latent tuberculosis. The CDR3 runs from the conserved cysteine through the conserved F or W.

CASSFLQGTLDIQYF	TRBV7-9	TRBJ2-4	15
CASSQPYRGTADTQYF	TRBV4-1	TRBJ2-3	16
CASNDRINEKLFF	TRBV19	TRBJ1-4	13
CASSPQGSEQYF	TRBV6-6	TRBJ2-7	12
CASSHPPVQRENTGELFF	TRBV4-2	TRBJ2-2	18
CASSGQGLSDTQYF	TRBV2	TRBJ2-3	14
CASREWAGPQETQYF	TRBV19	TRBJ2-5	15
CASSIRAGAPYEQYF	TRBV19	TRBJ2-7	15
CASSIDRGGTQYF	TRBV19	TRBJ2-3	13
CASSTSGGVTDTQYF	TRBV7-3	TRBJ2-3	15
CASSLSGVQSYNEQFF	TRBV11-1	TRBJ2-1	16
CASSKGTGNYGYTF	TRBV19	TRBJ1-2	14
CASSLCRWQRGYNEQFF	TRBV28	TRBJ2-1	17
CASTIQFNTEAFF	TRBV19	TRBJ1-1	13
CASSLSSGSRGYTF	TRBV27	TRBJ1-2	14
CASSVTHPNQPQHF	TRBV6-1	TRBJ1-5	14
CASSSGLGPGTDTQYF	TRBV5-4	TRBJ2-3	16
CASSFAGGGADTQYF	TRBV5-1	TRBJ2-3	15
CASSFAAKETQYF	TRBV7-3	TRBJ2-5	13
CASSRGTSVADTQYF	TRBV2	TRBJ2-3	15
CAWNSGRSSETQYF	TRBV30	TRBJ2-5	14
CASSLRLAGNLDTQYF	TRBV27	TRBJ2-3	16
CASSQELPSPTGANVLTF	TRBV4-3	TRBJ2-6	18
CAWSIQGYEQYF	TRBV30	TRBJ2-7	12
CASSLVRGEGAYGYTF	TRBV7-9	TRBJ1-2	16
CASRRTGRNQPQHF	TRBV6-1	TRBJ1-5	14
CASSQGGGNQPQHF	TRBV14	TRBJ1-5	14
CASSDSTGGVSTTGELFF	TRBV25-1	TRBJ2-2	18
CASSQDRGQLFGQYF	TRBV14	TRBJ2-7	15
CASTFREVRLTEAFF	TRBV7-8	TRBJ1-1	15
CASSLHRNSGNTIYF	TRBV7-2	TRBJ1-3	15
CASSLGTGYQPQHF	TRBV7-2	TRBJ1-5	14
CASSLSIQGSRTDTQYF	TRBV27	TRBJ2-3	17
CASSPTGAGDTQYF	TRBV7-9	TRBJ2-3	14
CASSQGLRDYEQYF	TRBV4-1	TRBJ2-7	14
CASSPDRGLSDTQYF	TRBV2	TRBJ2-3	15
CASSFGFTGVGNQPQHF	TRBV7-7	TRBJ1-5	17
CASLGGTSGYEQYF	TRBV6-1	TRBJ2-7	14
CASSLQGANGYTF	TRBV7-9	TRBJ1-2	13
CAITGQSGEQYF	TRBV10-3	TRBJ2-5	12
CSVARGTGPQETQYF	TRBV29-1	TRBJ2-5	15
CASSLGAPGAGYGYTF	TRBV7-8	TRBJ1-2	16
CAWSITGIYEQYF	TRBV30	TRBJ2-7	13
CASSLGPGTQETQYF	TRBV7-9	TRBJ2-5	15
CASSPSRLAGDNEQFF	TRBV27	TRBJ2-1	16
CASKSDRGGSYNEQFF	TRBV7-9	TRBJ2-1	16
CASSEFRGASYEQYF	TRBV19	TRBJ2-7	15
CATSIGQGHSGNTIYF	TRBV15	TRBJ1-3	16
CAWSNSGAYEQYF	TRBV30	TRBJ2-7	13
CASSQGRRSYEQYF	TRBV4-3	TRBJ2-7	14
CAWSRVPPPTQYF	TRBV30	TRBJ2-3	13